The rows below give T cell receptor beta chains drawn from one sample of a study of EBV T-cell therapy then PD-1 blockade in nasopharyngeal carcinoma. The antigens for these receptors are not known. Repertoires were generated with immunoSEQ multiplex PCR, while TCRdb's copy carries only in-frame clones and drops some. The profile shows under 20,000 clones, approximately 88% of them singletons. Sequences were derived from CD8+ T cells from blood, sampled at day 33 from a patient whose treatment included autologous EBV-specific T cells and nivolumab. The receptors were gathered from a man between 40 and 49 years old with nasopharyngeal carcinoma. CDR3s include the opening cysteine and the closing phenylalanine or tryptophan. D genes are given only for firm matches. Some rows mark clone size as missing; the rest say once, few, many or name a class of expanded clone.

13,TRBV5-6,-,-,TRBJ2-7,TGTGCCAGCAGCTTGGGCCGGACCTACGAGCAGTACTTC,CASSLGRTYEQYF
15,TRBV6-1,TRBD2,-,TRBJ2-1,TGTGCCAGCAGTGAAGCGCGGGGACTACCCAATGAGCAGTTCTTC,CASSEARGLPNEQFF
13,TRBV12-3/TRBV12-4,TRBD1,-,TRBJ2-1,TGTGCCAGCAGTGCGACAGGGTTCGGTGAGCAGTTCTTC,CASSATGFGEQFF
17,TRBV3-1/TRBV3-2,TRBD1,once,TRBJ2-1,TGTGCCAGCAGCCCCGGACAGGACCTAAACTCCTACAATGAGCAGTTCTTC,CASSPGQDLNSYNEQFF
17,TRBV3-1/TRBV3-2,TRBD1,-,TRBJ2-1,TGTGCCAGCAGCCTAGGGACAGGGGGACGAAGAGTCAATGAGCAGTTCTTC,CASSLGTGGRRVNEQFF
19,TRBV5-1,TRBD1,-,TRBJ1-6,TGCGCCAGCAGTTCATTTTCGCCCACAGGGGGCGCCATTAATTCACCCCTCCACTTT,CASSSFSPTGGAINSPLHF
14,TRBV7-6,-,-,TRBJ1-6,TGTGCCAGCAGCCGGGGTGGGGATAATTCACCCCTCCACTTT,CASSRGGDNSPLHF
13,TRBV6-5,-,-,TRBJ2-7,TGTGCCGTCCGCGGGGGCTCAACCTACGAGCAGTACTTC,CAVRGGSTYEQYF
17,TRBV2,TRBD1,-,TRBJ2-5,TGTGCCAGCAGTCACCGACCGGGACAGGGGAATCAAGAGACCCAGTACTTC,CASSHRPGQGNQETQYF
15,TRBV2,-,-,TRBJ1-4,TGTGCCAGCAGTAAAGGCGGGGACCTAGTCGAAAAACTGTTTTTT,CASSKGGDLVEKLFF
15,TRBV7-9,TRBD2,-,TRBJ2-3,TGTGCCAGCAGCTTAGCGAGGACTAGAGGAGATACGCAGTATTTT,CASSLARTRGDTQYF